The rows below give T cell receptor beta chains drawn from one sample of a study of OX40 agonist ivuxolimab in advanced cancers. The assay was immunoSEQ multiplex PCR, and TCRdb's table has in-frame clones only and misses some. Of tens of thousands of clones detected, around nine tenths appear once; the ten largest clones hold 0.38%. The specimen comprised CD4+ or CD8+ T cells sorted from blood, sampled in a trial of the OX40 agonist ivuxolimab. These receptor sequences come from an adult with an advanced solid tumor such as melanoma, head and neck, liver or kidney cancer. Each CDR3 is given with its conserved first and last residue. D genes are given only for firm matches. Clone size, where shown, is once, few, many, or a class for clones that have expanded.

NA	TRBJ1-4	NA	TRBV5-1	TGCGCCAGCAGCTTGGGCGGAGCAGCAACTAATGAAAAACTGTTTTTT	CASSLGGAATNEKLFF
NA	TRBJ1-3	NA	TRBV6-5	TGTGCCAGCAGCTCCCACGGTTCCACCATATATTTT	CASSSHGSTIYF
NA	TRBJ1-1	NA	TRBV10-3	TGTGCCATCAGCGTCGGGGTGAACACTGAAGCTTTCTTT	CAISVGVNTEAFF
NA	TRBJ1-6	NA	TRBV30	TGTGCCTGGAGTGGGCAGGGCCTTTATAATTCACCCCTCCACTTT	CAWSGQGLYNSPLHF
NA	TRBJ2-1	once	TRBV4-1	TGCGCCAGCAGCCAAGCCACTAGTGTTGGCAATGAGCAGTTCTTC	CASSQATSVGNEQFF
TRBD1	TRBJ1-2	NA	TRBV6-1	TGTGCCAGCAGTGAGACAGGGGTTGGAGGCTACACCTTC	CASSETGVGGYTF
TRBD1	TRBJ1-2	NA	TRBV30	TGTGCCTGTACAGGGGAAAGGTTCTATGGCTACACCTTC	CACTGERFYGYTF
TRBD1	TRBJ1-4	once	TRBV6-6	TGTGCCAGCAGTTACGGGACAGGGGATGAAAAACTGTTTTTT	CASSYGTGDEKLFF
NA	TRBJ2-3	NA	TRBV5-8	TGTGCCAGCAGCCGACGAAGCGGAGTCACAGATACGCAGTATTTT	CASSRRSGVTDTQYF
TRBD2	TRBJ2-3	NA	TRBV29-1	TGCAGCGTTGGTAGCGGGAGGGTGCGGGATACGCAGTATTTT	CSVGSGRVRDTQYF
TRBD2	TRBJ2-5	NA	TRBV7-2	TGTGCCAGCAGCTTAGTGGGGGGGTCGGGAGAGACCCAGTACTTC	CASSLVGGSGETQYF
NA	TRBJ1-3	NA	TRBV7-6	TGTGCCAGCAGCCTGGGACCGAGCTCTGGAAACACCATATATTTT	CASSLGPSSGNTIYF
NA	TRBJ1-2	NA	TRBV27	TGTGCCAGCAGCTATTATCCGGGCCCCAGAGGTGGCTACACCTTC	CASSYYPGPRGGYTF
NA	TRBJ2-7	NA	TRBV19	TGTGCCAGTACTGGCAGTAACACCTACGAGCAGTACTTC	CASTGSNTYEQYF
NA	TRBJ2-2	NA	TRBV10-3	TGTGCCATCTCCTTTGAAGCCCCCATGGCGGGAAGGGCCGGGGAGCTGTTTTTT	CAISFEAPMAGRAGELFF
NA	TRBJ2-7	NA	TRBV7-2	TGTGCCAGCTCCGGGGGGCCGACTCGCGAGCAGTACTTC	CASSGGPTREQYF
TRBD1	TRBJ1-5	once	TRBV18	TGTGCCAGCACACAGGGGGCCCTCGGGCCCCAGCATTTT	CASTQGALGPQHF
NA	TRBJ1-6	NA	TRBV28	TGTGCCAGCAGTTCCGGAAACGGAAATTCACCCCTCCACTTT	CASSSGNGNSPLHF
NA	TRBJ1-2	NA	TRBV2	TGTGCCGTGGGAGGGGGGGTTGTCTATGGCTACACCTTC	CAVGGGVVYGYTF
NA	TRBJ2-1	NA	TRBV4-1	TGCGCCAGCAGCCAAGGTACTCTAGCGACCTACAATGAGCAGTTCTTC	CASSQGTLATYNEQFF
NA	TRBJ2-7	NA	TRBV11-2	TGTGCCAGCAGCTTAGATCGGGCCTCCAACTACGAGCAGTACTTC	CASSLDRASNYEQYF
TRBD1	TRBJ2-7	once	TRBV5-1	TGCGCCAGCAGCTTGGGTAACCCGACAGGGGGCGACGAGCAGTACTTC	CASSLGNPTGGDEQYF
NA	TRBJ1-1	NA	TRBV10-2	TGCGCCAGCAGTGACCCCCCGAAAAGGCCGGACACTGAAGCTTTCTTT	CASSDPPKRPDTEAFF
NA	TRBJ2-7	NA	TRBV19	TGTGCCAGTAGTATCGGGGCTGGAGAGCAGTACTTC	CASSIGAGEQYF
NA	TRBJ1-2	NA	TRBV4-1	TGCGCCAGCAGCCATGACTGGACACTTAATGGCTACACCTTC	CASSHDWTLNGYTF
TRBD1	TRBJ1-5	NA	TRBV6-5	TGTGCCAGCAGAGGACAGGGGTGGAATCAGCCCCAGCATTTT	CASRGQGWNQPQHF
NA	TRBJ2-1	NA	TRBV7-9	TGTGCCAGCAGCTTGGGCGGGTCCGCCAATGAGCAGTTCTTC	CASSLGGSANEQFF
TRBD1	TRBJ2-1	NA	TRBV11-2	TGTGCCAGCAGCCACGGACAGGGCAGCTACAATGAGCAGTTCTTC	CASSHGQGSYNEQFF
NA	TRBJ1-5	NA	TRBV2	TGTGCCAGCAGGCTACAGGAAATTAGCAATCAGCCCCAGCATTTT	CASRLQEISNQPQHF
NA	TRBJ2-2	NA	TRBV10-1	TGCGCCAGCAGTGAGTCGTCAGGGAACACCGGGGAGCTGTTTTTT	CASSESSGNTGELFF
TRBD2	TRBJ2-5	few	TRBV11-2	TGTGCCAGCAGCCTTTGGGGGGGGCAAGAGACCCAGTACTTC	CASSLWGGQETQYF
NA	TRBJ1-5	NA	TRBV19	TGTGCCAGTACCCTGGGGACATATAGCAATCAGCCCCAGCATTTT	CASTLGTYSNQPQHF
NA	TRBJ2-3	NA	TRBV29-1	TGCAGCGCTGCCCAGGGTCGGAGCACAGATACGCAGTATTTT	CSAAQGRSTDTQYF
NA	TRBJ2-7	NA	TRBV6-9	TGTGCCAGCAGTCTCAGGGAGAATGGGCCATACGAGCAGTACTTC	CASSLRENGPYEQYF